This T cell receptor beta chain was observed in a study of shared clonotypes between healthy human individuals. Overall study results and limits: Naive subsets tended to show greater estimated richness than memory subsets. The expectation was that sequencing depth would affect clonotype sharing among donors.

Of note for this clone: What it binds is unknown. An end of the junction does not agree with germline; a read error may underlie this.

From germline, CDR1 is MNHNS and CDR2 SASEGT. CDR3 size: 16 residues. Execution of the assay was at deep level. Assay: immunoSEQ multiplex PCR; the TCRdb copy retains only in-frame clones and omits some. The data contain over a million clones, 95% to 97% of them seen just once; the ten biggest clones take up more than 0.9%. The source material was naive CD4+ T cells sorted from blood. Described subset: CD45RA+ positively selected. The sequence was collected from a man aged 25 to 40 in good health. The chain is built from TRBV6-1 and TRBJ2-7; D might be TRBD2 (6 bases). Here the CDR3 DNA reads TGTGCCAGCAGTGAAGGGCCCGGACTAAGCCGGCACGAGCATTACTTC. It encodes CASSEGPGLSRHEHYF.